This note documents a single TCR beta chain sequence. The CDR3 is cut off 3 residues early in the read; its end comes from the germline J gene. This sample stems from a study of T cells in women clearing cervical HPV infection. Unmatched junction bases numbered 6, after V lost 5 bases and J lost 4 bases. Germline V CDR1 and CDR2: SGHTA, FQGNSA. CDR3 length: 14 amino acids. Sequencing was performed with immunoSEQ multiplex PCR; in TCRdb, only in-frame clones are kept and a portion is missing. The specimen's table records fewer than 30,000 clones. The receptor comes from a woman aged 18 to 75 with a cervical HPV16 infection that either progressed to CIN3+ or cleared (not recorded which). J is TRBJ1-1 and V is TRBV7-2, with 8 bases matching TRBD1. The sample taken for sequencing was blood buffy coat. CDR3 amino acids: CASSNVQGGTEAFF. The sequenced part of the CDR3 DNA is TGTGCCAGCAGCAACGTACAGGGGGGCACTGAA.